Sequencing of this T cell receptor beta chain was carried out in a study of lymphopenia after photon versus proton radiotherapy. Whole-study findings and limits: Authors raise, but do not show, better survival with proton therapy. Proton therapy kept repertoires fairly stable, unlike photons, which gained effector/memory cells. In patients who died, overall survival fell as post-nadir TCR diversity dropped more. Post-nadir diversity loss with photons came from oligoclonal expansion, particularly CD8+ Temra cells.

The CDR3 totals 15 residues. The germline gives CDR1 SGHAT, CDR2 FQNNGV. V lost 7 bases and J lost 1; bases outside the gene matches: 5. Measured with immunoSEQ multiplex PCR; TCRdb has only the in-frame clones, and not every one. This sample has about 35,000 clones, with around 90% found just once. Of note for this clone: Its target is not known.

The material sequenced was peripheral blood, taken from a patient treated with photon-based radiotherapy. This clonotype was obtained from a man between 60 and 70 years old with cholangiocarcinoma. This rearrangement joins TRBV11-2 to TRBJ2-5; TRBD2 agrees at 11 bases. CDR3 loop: CASTLLAGVQETQYF. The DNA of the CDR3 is TGTGCCAGCACCCTACTAGCGGGGGTCCAAGAGACCCAGTACTTC.